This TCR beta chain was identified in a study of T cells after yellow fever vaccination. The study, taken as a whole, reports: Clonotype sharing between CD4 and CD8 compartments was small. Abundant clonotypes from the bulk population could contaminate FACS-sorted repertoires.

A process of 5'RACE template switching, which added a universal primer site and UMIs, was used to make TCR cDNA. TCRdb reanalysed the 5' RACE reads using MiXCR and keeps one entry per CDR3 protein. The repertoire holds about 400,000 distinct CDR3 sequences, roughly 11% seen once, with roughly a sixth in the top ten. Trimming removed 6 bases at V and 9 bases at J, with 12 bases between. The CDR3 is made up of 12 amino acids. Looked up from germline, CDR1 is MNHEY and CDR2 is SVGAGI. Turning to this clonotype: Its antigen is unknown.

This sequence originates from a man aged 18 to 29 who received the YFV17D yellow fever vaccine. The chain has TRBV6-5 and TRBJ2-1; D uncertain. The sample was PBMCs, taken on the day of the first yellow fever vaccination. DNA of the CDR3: TGTGCCAGCAGACCTACCGCCTCTGAGCAGTTCTTC. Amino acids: CASRPTASEQFF.